This T cell receptor beta chain was recorded in a study of blood T cells in healthy people across ages. Looking at the study overall: About one barcoded beta molecule per two T cells was the capture yield of template switching. Study-wide points: Older age coincided with a roughly linear decline in TCR beta diversity per million T cells.

The draw of peripheral blood yielded roughly 9.4 milliliters from each donor. From germline, CDR1 is MDHEN and CDR2 SYDVKM. This CDR3 is 13 amino acids long. With 8 bases clipped from V and 6 bases from J, the junction kept 6 bases outside the gene matches. Using a J-beta primer mix together with a sample-barcoded 5' primer, a second PCR was run for roughly 6 to 12 cycles. MiXCR, applied by TCRdb to the 5' RACE reads, yields one record per CDR3 protein. This sample carries hundreds of thousands of distinct CDR3 sequences, 21% of them seen once, and the ten largest clones take around 3.4%. As concerns this clonotype: What it binds is unknown.

Sequencing used blood. This receptor was identified in a man aged 70 or older in good health. The chain carries TRBV28 and TRBJ2-2, with 7 nucleotides matching TRBD2. The CDR3 reads CASAGLDPGELFF. The DNA for the CDR3 is TGTGCCAGCGCCGGACTAGACCCCGGGGAGCTGTTTTTT.